The clone carrying this T cell receptor beta chain was detected a few times. The data are from a study of control samples from healthy donors and cancer patients. V was pared by 2 bases and J by 5 bases, with 9 bases between. Germline V gives CDR1 GTSNPN, CDR2 SVGIG (reference sequence). This CDR3 comprises 12 residues. Method: immunoSEQ multiplex PCR; TCRdb's copy keeps in-frame clones and lacks some. Here the sample spans about 50,000 clones, around nine tenths being singletons. The specimen was PBMCs. This TCR derives from a man aged 50 or older with head and neck cancer. The rearrangement uses TRBV30 and TRBJ1-1; a weak D match, TRBD1 (5 bases). CDR3 sequence (DNA): TGTGCCTGGAGTACAGGTCGAACTGAAGCTTTCTTT. Translated: CAWSTGRTEAFF. The variable domain in full, with the rest retrieved from reference TRBV30 and TRBJ1-1, is SQTIHQWPATLVQPVGSPLSLECTVEGTSNPNLYWYRQAAGRGLQLLFYSVGIGQISSEVPQNLSASRPQDRQFILSSKKLLLSDSGFYLCAWSTGRTEAFFGQGTRLTVV.